Below, 27 T cell receptor beta chains from the same sample are listed, as sequenced in a study of blood T cell repertoires in COVID-19. TCRdb keeps only in-frame clones here, not all; method: immunoSEQ multiplex PCR. The data contain about 290,000 clones, 85% to 90% of them singletons. Sequencing used peripheral blood. These receptors originate from a man aged 35 to 55 with acute or convalescent COVID-19.

This sequence joins TRBV28 and TRBJ2-4, with a possible D match to TRBD2 (5 bases). V lost 3 bases, J lost 7 bases, and 16 bases lay in between. CDR3 length equals 15 residues. Per germline, CDR1 MDHEN and CDR2 SYDVKM. CDR3 in DNA: TGTGCCAGCAGTTTTTCAACGGGATTGACGAACATTCAGTACTTC. The encoded protein is CASSFSTGLTNIQYF.

This sequence joins TRBV9 and TRBJ2-1; 11 nucleotides agree with TRBD2. The J segment lost 6 bases and the V segment lost 2 bases, leaving 7 bases of the junction unmatched. The CDR3 sequence is 16 residues long. The germline V gene has CDR1 SGDLS and CDR2 YYNGEE. The CDR3 DNA is TGTGCCAGCAGCGTCACTAGCGGGGGCGGACCCAATGAGCAGTTCTTC. Its translation: CASSVTSGGGPNEQFF.

The rearrangement links TRBV5-1 to TRBJ2-7; 7 bases agree with TRBD1. Trimming at V came to 0 bases and at J to 7 bases, leaving 19 bases not matched to a gene. Germline V gives CDR1 SGHRS, CDR2 YFSETQ. The CDR3 loop spans 18 amino acids. The CDR3, as DNA: TGCGCCAGCAGCTTGGTTTGGACCCGACCTGGACAGGTTAAAGAGCAGTACTTC. It encodes CASSLVWTRPGQVKEQYF.

The chain is built from TRBV6-5 and TRBJ1-1; D gene unclear. The germline V gene encodes CDR1 MNHEY and CDR2 SVGAGI. This CDR3 contains 14 residues. V gave up 8 bases and J gave up 1 base, with 14 bases separating them. The CDR3 sequence is CASLDGSRNTEAFF. The DNA of the CDR3 is TGTGCCAGCTTAGATGGGAGCAGGAACACTGAAGCTTTCTTT.

The chain combines TRBV6-6 with TRBJ1-6; D is unclear. In germline, CDR1 is MNHNY, CDR2 SVGAGI (reference sequence). V shed 10 bases and J shed 11 bases, with 15 bases lying between them. The CDR3 is made up of 12 amino acids. The CDR3 DNA reads as TGTGCCACTAACGACCCGCAGGCACCCCTCCACTTT. Translating it yields CATNDPQAPLHF.

V usage is TRBV6-5 and J usage is TRBJ2-2; D possibly corresponds to TRBD1 (6 bases). V gave up 4 bases and J gave up 1 base, with 7 bases separating them. The germline V gene encodes CDR1 MNHEY and CDR2 SVGAGI. The CDR3 consists of 14 residues. Here the CDR3 DNA reads TGTGCCAGCAGTTCGGGACAGAACACCGGGGAGCTGTTTTTT. The encoded protein is CASSSGQNTGELFF.

The rearrangement uses TRBV5-1 and TRBJ1-2, with D perhaps TRBD1 (5 bases). The germline V gene encodes CDR1 SGHRS and CDR2 YFSETQ. V was cut by 4 bases and J by 3 bases, with 16 bases left in between. This CDR3 contains 15 residues. CDR3 sequence (DNA): TGCGCCAGCAGCCCTAGGGACGGAGGGTACTATGGCTACACCTTC. Its translation is CASSPRDGGYYGYTF.

The J gene is TRBJ1-4, the V gene TRBV10-3, with D unresolved. Trimming shortened V by 3 bases and J by 8 bases, and 13 bases separated the two germline ends. The germline V gene encodes CDR1 ENHRY and CDR2 SYGVKD. This CDR3 is 14 amino acids long. The CDR3 bases are TGTGCCATCAGTGAAGGAGGCCTGGGGGAAAAACTGTTTTTT. Its protein is CAISEGGLGEKLFF.

This clone was detected only once. The chain employs TRBV27 and TRBJ1-6; 7 bases align to TRBD1. There are 14 residues in the CDR3. Germline loops: CDR1 MNHEY, CDR2 SMNVEV (reference sequence). V lost 5 bases to trimming and J lost 7 bases; unmatched junction nucleotides: 5. The CDR3 protein is CASSPGTANSPLHF. CDR3 nucleotides: TGTGCCAGCAGTCCGGGGACAGCCAATTCACCCCTCCACTTT.

The genes are TRBV11-3 and TRBJ2-6; 7 nucleotides align to TRBD2. Germline V gene data show CDR1 as SGHNT and CDR2 as YENEEA. V lost 4 bases and J lost 5; bases outside the gene matches: 5. This CDR3 is 15 amino acids long. The CDR3 DNA sequence: TGTGCCAGCAGCTCGGGCGGGGGAAGGGCCAACGTCCTGACTTTC. Translating gives CASSSGGGRANVLTF.

The chain carries TRBV7-8 and TRBJ1-1, with D possibly being TRBD1 (6 bases). Trimming removed 6 bases from V and 2 bases from J, with 13 bases in between. CDR3 length: 14 amino acids. Germline CDR1 is SGHVS and CDR2 is FQNEAQ. DNA of the CDR3: TGTGCCAGCAGTCCGGGGACAACCAACACTGAAGCTTTCTTT. As protein: CASSPGTTNTEAFF.

The chain is built from TRBV5-1 and TRBJ1-1; 9 bases line up with TRBD1. The CDR3 has 15 residues. CDR1 and CDR2 (germline): SGHRS, YFSETQ. The trim removed 2 bases at V and 4 bases at J, leaving 6 bases unmatched. CDR3 amino acids: CASSFTGGGGTEAFF. Written as DNA, the CDR3 is TGCGCCAGCAGCTTCACAGGGGGCGGTGGCACTGAAGCTTTCTTT.

The V call is TRBV10-3, the J call TRBJ1-5; 7 bases map to TRBD1. The V gene end was trimmed by 2 bases and the J gene end by 0 bases; junction bases not matched to a gene: 7. Germline V lookup: CDR1 ENHRY, CDR2 SYGVKD. CDR3 length: 17 residues. The CDR3 region is CAISEGRGSNSNQPQHF. CDR3 DNA: TGTGCCATCAGTGAGGGCAGGGGGAGTAATAGCAATCAGCCCCAGCATTTT.

The chain is built from TRBV6-5 and TRBJ1-6; weak D call: TRBD1 (5 bases). V was cut by 7 bases and J by 10 bases, with 20 bases left in between. The germline V gene encodes CDR1 MNHEY and CDR2 SVGAGI. The length of the CDR3 is 15 residues. The CDR3 coding sequence is TGTGCCAGCACTAGGCAGGGCGCGATTGGATCACCCCTCCACTTT. Translation gives CASTRQGAIGSPLHF.

The sample holds one count of this clone. The J gene is TRBJ1-1, the V gene TRBV4-1; D uncertain. Trimming stripped 0 bases from V and 4 bases from J, with 15 bases between. The CDR3 spans 16 residues. CDR1 is MGHRA, CDR2 YSYEKL, per germline. The CDR3, as DNA: TGCGCCAGCAGCCAAGATCTCGGATGGGCCGGCACTGAAGCTTTCTTT. It is translated as CASSQDLGWAGTEAFF.

V gene TRBV6-5 combines with J gene TRBJ1-1; 12 nucleotides line up with TRBD1. CDR1 is MNHEY, CDR2 SVGAGI, per germline. The J segment lost 6 bases and the V segment lost 8 bases, leaving 7 bases of the junction unmatched. CDR3 length: 14 residues. CDR3 DNA sequence: TGTGCCAGCCTCGGGACAGGGGGCAGGGCTGAAGCTTTCTTT. Translated, it gives CASLGTGGRAEAFF.

The gene calls are TRBV5-1 and TRBJ1-2, with 9 bases fitting TRBD1. J was trimmed by 4 bases and V by 4 bases; bases with no gene match: 8. CDR1 SGHRS and CDR2 YFSETQ come from the germline V gene. CDR3 length: 15 amino acids. CDR3 nucleotides: TGCGCCAGCAGCACCGGGACAGGGAATTTCTATGGCTACACCTTC. Protein sequence: CASSTGTGNFYGYTF. Drawing the rest from reference TRBV5-1 and TRBJ1-2, the complete variable domain is KAGVTQTPRYLIKTRGQQVTLSCSPISGHRSVSWYQQTPGQGLQFLFEYFSETQRNKGNFPGRFSGRQFSNSRSEMNVSTLELGDSALYLCASSTGTGNFYGYTFGSGTRLTVV.

The rearrangement uses TRBV2 and TRBJ1-2; 7 bases are a match to TRBD1. With V trimmed by 6 bases and J by 6 bases, 7 bases remained unmatched. Germline assignment: CDR1 SNHLY and CDR2 FYNNEI. The CDR3 consists of 13 residues. The CDR3 is CASRDDRADGYTF. CDR3 DNA sequence: TGTGCCAGCAGAGATGACAGGGCCGATGGCTACACCTTC.

V gene TRBV27 combines with J gene TRBJ1-1; D is possibly TRBD1 (5 bases). The length of the CDR3 is 12 residues. V was shortened by 3 bases and J by 6 bases, with 8 bases between the two germline ends. Per germline, CDR1 MNHEY and CDR2 SMNVEV (reference sequence). CDR3 sequence reads: CASSFSGSEAFF. The CDR3 DNA reads as TGTGCCAGCAGTTTCTCAGGGTCTGAAGCTTTCTTT.

This clone was picked up a small number of times. This chain uses TRBV11-3 with TRBJ2-3; possible D gene TRBD2, 7 bases. Trimming shortened V by 1 base and J by 6 bases, and 17 bases separated the two germline ends. Looked up from germline, CDR1 is SGHNT and CDR2 is YENEEA. There are 16 residues in the CDR3. The CDR3 sequence is CASSLGSGGGEDTQYF. DNA of the CDR3: TGTGCCAGCAGCTTAGGATCGGGGGGCGGGGAGGATACGCAGTATTTT. Full variable domain (outside the CDR3, taken from reference TRBV11-3 and TRBJ2-3): EAGVVQSPRYKIIEKKQPVAFWCNPISGHNTLYWYLQNLGQGPELLIRYENEEAVDDSQLPKDRFSAERLKGVDSTLKIQPAELGDSAVYLCASSLGSGGGEDTQYFGPGTRLTVL.

CDR3 region: CASSEGEGQVGYEQYF. Written as DNA, the CDR3 is TGTGCCAGCAGTGAAGGCGAGGGACAGGTTGGCTACGAGCAGTACTTC. The chain carries TRBV2 and TRBJ2-7; 8 bases map to TRBD1. This CDR3 is 16 amino acids long. With V trimmed by 1 base and J by 3 bases, 8 bases remained unmatched. Germline-derived CDR1 and CDR2 are SNHLY and FYNNEI.

The chain combines TRBV5-8 with TRBJ1-5; 7 nucleotides agree with TRBD1. The V gene end was trimmed by 3 bases and the J gene end by 7 bases; junction bases not matched to a gene: 13. Germline CDR1 and CDR2: SGHTS and YDEGEE. The CDR3 extends over 16 amino acids. The DNA for the CDR3 is TGTGCCAGCAGCTCTATCTCGGACAGGAGGCTGCAGCCCCAGCATTTT. It translates to CASSSISDRRLQPQHF.

The CDR3 DNA follows: TGTGCCAGCAGGAGCTATGGCTACACCTTC. Translating gives CASRSYGYTF. The rearrangement joins TRBV6-6 to TRBJ1-2, with D unresolved. CDR1 and CDR2 from the germline V gene are MNHNY and SVGAGI (reference sequence). This CDR3 has 10 residues. Between the trimmed V and J ends, which lost 6 bases and 4 bases, there was a span of 3 bases.

CDR3: CASGDRSYGYTF. Written as DNA, the CDR3 is TGTGCGAGTGGGGACAGGAGCTATGGCTACACCTTC. This chain links TRBV24-1 with TRBJ1-2, with TRBD1 matching over 8 bases. The germline V gene encodes CDR1 KGHDR and CDR2 SFDVKD. The CDR3 runs to 12 residues.

This CDR3 reads CATTTPTEAFF. CDR3 DNA sequence: TGCGCCACCACAACCCCCACTGAAGCTTTCTTT. V is TRBV10-2 and J is TRBJ1-1, with D uncertain. V gave up 10 bases and J gave up 4 bases, with 10 bases separating them. From germline, CDR1 is WSHSY and CDR2 SAAADI. This CDR3 has 11 residues.

This chain joins TRBV7-8 and TRBJ1-6, with D unclear. Germline V gene lookup returns CDR1 SGHVS and CDR2 FQNEAQ. V dropped 7 bases and J dropped 7 bases, with 17 bases sitting between them. The CDR3 has 15 residues. CDR3 nucleotide sequence: TGTGCCAGCACCGTAAACCCCTACGGGAATTCACCCCTCCACTTT. Translating gives CASTVNPYGNSPLHF.

J is TRBJ1-3 and V is TRBV7-9; 8 bases are shared with TRBD1. The germline V gene has CDR1 SEHNR and CDR2 FQNEAQ (reference sequence). CDR3 size: 15 residues. Germline trimming cut 5 bases from V and 7 bases from J; bases unmatched to any gene: 10. CDR3 sequence: CASSLRGQGSNTIYF. CDR3 DNA: TGTGCCAGCAGCCTCAGGGGGCAAGGTTCGAACACCATATATTTT.